Below are 22 T cell receptor beta chains sequenced from a single sample in a study of cytomegalovirus exposure and HLA in healthy donors listed by TCRdb under 2017. The library was prepared using the immunoSEQ multiplex PCR assay. The multiplex PCR relied on a mix of 60 forward primers for TCR Vbeta segments and 13 reverse primers for TCR Jbeta segments. TCRdb provides this immuneACCESS table in a form limited to in-frame rearrangements. Some clones are lacking; in checked studies, under half of them reflect an unresolved V gene, and why the rest are absent is not known. This sample has 150,000 to 200,000 clones in its table, and 82% of those were observed once. Of the sample, about 0.84% is held by the ten largest clones. The sample taken for sequencing was PBMCs. The receptors derive from a woman under 30 in good health and CMV-seronegative.

This clone was seen a single time. This rearrangement joins TRBV29-1 to TRBJ1-3; 7 bases match TRBD1. Trimming removed 4 bases from V and 2 bases from J; junction bases left unmatched: 5. The CDR3 is 14 amino acids. Looked up from germline, CDR1 is SQVTM and CDR2 is ANQGSEA. For the CDR3, the DNA is TGCAGCGTTGCGCGACAGGGCCCTGGAAACACCATATATTTT. This codes for CSVARQGPGNTIYF.

This clone was counted once. The chain has TRBV5-1 and TRBJ1-3, with D hard to call. CDR1 and CDR2 from the germline V gene are SGHRS and YFSETQ. Trimming took 2 bases from V and 0 from J, leaving 12 bases between them. This CDR3 is 16 amino acids long. This CDR3 is CASSFNPDTSGNTIYF. CDR3 DNA sequence: TGCGCCAGCAGCTTCAATCCTGACACCTCTGGAAACACCATATATTTT. Full variable domain (remainder filled in from reference TRBV5-1 and TRBJ1-3): KAGVTQTPRYLIKTRGQQVTLSCSPISGHRSVSWYQQTPGQGLQFLFEYFSETQRNKGNFPGRFSGRQFSNSRSEMNVSTLELGDSALYLCASSFNPDTSGNTIYFGEGSWLTVV.

This clone was recorded a few times. Different DNA sequences within this sample yield the same CDR3. V is TRBV28 and J is TRBJ1-1, with D possibly being TRBD1 (5 bases). Trimming cost V 3 bases and J 1 base, with 9 bases left between them. Germline values: CDR1 MDHEN, CDR2 SYDVKM. The CDR3 covers 14 residues. In DNA, the CDR3 is TGTGCCAGCAGTTTTGGTCAGGGGAACACTGAAGCTTTCTTT. This translates into CASSFGQGNTEAFF.

The V call is TRBV6-1, the J call TRBJ2-1; TRBD2 aligns across 11 bases. From germline, CDR1 is MNHNS and CDR2 SASEGT. The CDR3 is made up of 15 amino acids. J gave up 8 bases and V 6 bases, and 9 bases lay outside the gene matches. CDR3 protein: CASSVLLAGGDEQFF. In nucleotides, the CDR3 is TGTGCCAGCAGCGTCCTTCTAGCGGGGGGTGATGAGCAGTTCTTC.

This chain connects TRBV27 to TRBJ2-7; 8 nucleotides align to TRBD1. The CDR3 covers 14 residues. V was clipped by 4 bases and J by 9 bases; unmatched bases: 11. CDR1 and CDR2 from the germline V gene are MNHEY and SMNVEV (reference sequence). The CDR3 DNA is TGTGCCAGCAGTTCCCGGACAGGGCGGCAAGTGCAGTACTTC. Translation: CASSSRTGRQVQYF.

The chain uses TRBV7-9 and TRBJ1-5; D is unresolved. Trimming took 3 bases from V and 8 from J, leaving 8 bases between them. This CDR3 has 12 residues. Germline CDR1 is SEHNR and CDR2 is FQNEAQ (reference sequence). The CDR3 DNA follows: TGTGCCAGCAGCTTCCCGGGGAAGCCCCAGCATTTT. It codes for CASSFPGKPQHF.

This clone was observed a few times. The chain is built from TRBV5-4 and TRBJ2-2; a possible D gene is TRBD2 (6 bases). The CDR3 contains 15 residues. Germline-derived CDR1 and CDR2 are SGHNT and YYREEE (reference sequence). Trimming took off 4 bases at V and 6 bases at J, with 16 bases between the two ends. The CDR3 is CASSPGTFGPGELFF. The CDR3 DNA sequence: TGTGCCAGCAGCCCCGGGACTTTTGGTCCCGGGGAGCTGTTTTTT. Variable domain in full (rest from reference TRBV5-4 and TRBJ2-2): ETGVTQSPTHLIKTRGQQVTLRCSSQSGHNTVSWYQQALGQGPQFIFQYYREEENGRGNFPPRFSGLQFPNYSSELNVNALELDDSALYLCASSPGTFGPGELFFGEGSRLTVL.

The chain uses TRBV2 and TRBJ1-6; D is uncertain. V lost 3 bases and J lost 5, with 14 bases in between. Germline V lookup: CDR1 SNHLY, CDR2 FYNNEI. This CDR3 comprises 16 residues. The CDR3 loop is CASSEYGVENNSPLHF. The CDR3 DNA is TGTGCCAGCAGTGAGTACGGGGTTGAGAATAATTCACCCCTCCACTTT.

V is TRBV7-9 and J is TRBJ1-4; D may be TRBD1 (5 bases). CDR1 is SEHNR, CDR2 FQNEAQ, per germline (reference sequence). This CDR3 region has 19 residues. V lost 5 bases and J 1 base, leaving 23 bases between the germline ends. The CDR3 region has the DNA TGTGCCAGCAGCCCCGGGCGCCAGGGCTTTTGGGAAACTAATGAAAAACTGTTTTTT. Translation gives CASSPGRQGFWETNEKLFF. Full variable domain (outside the CDR3, taken from reference TRBV7-9 and TRBJ1-4): DTGVSQNPRHKITKRGQNVTFRCDPISEHNRLYWYRQTLGQGPEFLTYFQNEAQLEKSRLLSDRFSAERPKGSFSTLEIQRTEQGDSAMYLCASSPGRQGFWETNEKLFFGSGTQLSVL.

The CDR3 is CASSLAGGNSETQYF. CDR3 coding DNA: TGTGCCAGCAGCTTAGCGGGGGGGAACTCAGAGACCCAGTACTTC. The gene calls are TRBV7-2 and TRBJ2-5; 7 bases fit TRBD2. Germline loops: CDR1 SGHTA, CDR2 FQGNSA. The CDR3 contains 15 residues. V was pared by 0 bases and J by 4 bases, with 5 bases of the junction left unmatched. The whole variable domain, remainder taken from reference TRBV7-2 and TRBJ2-5, is GAGVSQSPSNKVTEKGKDVELRCDPISGHTALYWYRQSLGQGLEFLIYFQGNSAPDKSGLPSDRFSAERTGGSVSTLTIQRTQQEDSAVYLCASSLAGGNSETQYFGPGTRLLVL.

The genes are TRBV18 and TRBJ1-1; the match to TRBD1 covers 7 bases. Germline trimming cut 1 base from V and 1 base from J; bases unmatched to any gene: 0. CDR3 size: 14 residues. CDR1 and CDR2 from the germline V gene are KGHSH and LQKENI. The CDR3 region is CASSPRDRNTEAFF. The CDR3 region has the DNA TGTGCCAGCTCACCACGGGACAGGAACACTGAAGCTTTCTTT.

This clone was seen more than once but under ten times. The V and J genes are TRBV6-5 and TRBJ1-4; no clear D gene. The CDR3 is made up of 15 amino acids. Germline CDR1 and CDR2: MNHEY and SVGAGI. V dropped 0 bases and J dropped 0 bases, with 5 bases sitting between them. The CDR3 here is CASSYSLATNEKLFF. The DNA of the CDR3 is TGTGCCAGCAGTTACTCACTGGCAACTAATGAAAAACTGTTTTTT.

The V and J genes are TRBV27 and TRBJ2-7; a possible D gene is TRBD1 (5 bases). CDR3 length equals 14 residues. V shed 0 bases and J shed 6 bases, with 12 bases lying between them. Germline V gives CDR1 MNHEY, CDR2 SMNVEV (reference sequence). CDR3 nucleotide sequence: TGTGCCAGCAGTTTATCCCAGGGTCGAGGCGAGCAGTACTTC. Translation: CASSLSQGRGEQYF.

This chain links TRBV10-1 with TRBJ2-7; D remains ambiguous. Germline V lookup: CDR1 WNHNN, CDR2 SYGVQD (reference sequence). V lost 11 bases, J lost 6 bases, and 14 bases lay in between. The CDR3 is made up of 11 amino acids. The CDR3 DNA sequence: TGCGCCGGTAGCATCCCAGCCGAGCAGTACTTC. This sequence encodes CAGSIPAEQYF.

CDR3 in amino acids: CASSWDSGRPTYEQYF. CDR3 DNA: TGTGCCAGCAGTTGGGATAGCGGGAGGCCGACCTACGAGCAGTACTTC. The chain links TRBV6-5 to TRBJ2-7, with TRBD2 identical over 10 bases. The J segment lost 2 bases and the V segment lost 4 bases, leaving 8 bases of the junction unmatched. Germline V gene data show CDR1 as MNHEY and CDR2 as SVGAGI. The length of the CDR3 is 16 residues.

This rearrangement joins TRBV30 to TRBJ2-1; possible D gene TRBD1, 5 bases. Germline V gene data show CDR1 as GTSNPN and CDR2 as SVGIG (reference sequence). Deletions cut 3 bases from V and 6 bases from J, with 9 bases between. CDR3 size: 12 residues. The CDR3 sequence: CAWRARANEQFF. CDR3 DNA sequence: TGTGCCTGGAGAGCCAGGGCCAATGAGCAGTTCTTC. The whole variable domain, filled in from reference TRBV30 and TRBJ2-1, reads SQTIHQWPATLVQPVGSPLSLECTVEGTSNPNLYWYRQAAGRGLQLLFYSVGIGQISSEVPQNLSASRPQDRQFILSSKKLLLSDSGFYLCAWRARANEQFFGPGTRLTVL.

V usage is TRBV6-1 and J usage is TRBJ1-5, with no clear D. The germline V and J ends were trimmed by 1 base and 0 bases, with 7 bases remaining between them. Per germline, CDR1 MNHNS and CDR2 SASEGT. This CDR3 spans 15 amino acids. In DNA, the CDR3 is TGTGCCAGCAGTGAAGGGACTACTAGCAATCAGCCCCAGCATTTT. Translating gives CASSEGTTSNQPQHF.

J is TRBJ1-6 and V is TRBV14; D call uncertain. Looked up from germline, CDR1 is SGHDN and CDR2 is FVKESK. CDR3 length equals 12 residues. V lost 4 bases, J lost 13 bases, and 11 bases lay in between. As DNA, the CDR3 is TGTGCCAGCAGCCTAAATCTCCGTCCCCTCCACTTT. Protein product: CASSLNLRPLHF. Full variable domain (outside the CDR3, taken from reference TRBV14 and TRBJ1-6): EAGVTQFPSHSVIEKGQTVTLRCDPISGHDNLYWYRRVMGKEIKFLLHFVKESKQDESGMPNNRFLAERTGGTYSTLKVQPAELEDSGVYFCASSLNLRPLHFGNGTRLTVT.

The chain links TRBV6-4 to TRBJ1-5, with D hard to call. V lost 8 bases and J 5 bases, leaving 10 bases between the germline ends. Germline V gene data show CDR1 as MRHNA and CDR2 as SNTAGT. The CDR3 is made up of 12 amino acids. The CDR3 DNA sequence: TGTGCCAGCGTGTCACAACATCAGCCCCAGCATTTT. Its translation is CASVSQHQPQHF.

J is TRBJ2-1 and V is TRBV7-9; 7 positions match TRBD2. The CDR3 is 15 amino acids. The ends lost 8 bases at V and 8 bases at J; junction bases unmatched: 15. CDR1 SEHNR and CDR2 FQNEAQ come from the germline V gene (reference sequence). The CDR3 sequence is CASPFRGGLADEQFF. The CDR3 coding sequence is TGTGCCAGCCCCTTTAGGGGTGGTCTAGCGGATGAGCAGTTCTTC.

V and J are TRBV19 and TRBJ2-3; 15 nucleotides align to TRBD2. The V segment lost 7 bases and the J segment 0 bases; nucleotides outside the gene matches: 8. In germline, CDR1 is LNHDA, CDR2 SQIVND (reference sequence). CDR3 length equals 18 residues. The CDR3 region is CASTRGLAGGLSTDTQYF. The CDR3, as DNA: TGTGCCAGTACGCGGGGACTAGCGGGAGGTCTTAGCACAGATACGCAGTATTTT. The full variable domain, with the rest looked up from reference TRBV19 and TRBJ2-3, is DGGITQSPKYLFRKEGQNVTLSCEQNLNHDAMYWYRQDPGQGLRLIYYSQIVNDFQKGDIAEGYSVSREKKESFPLTVTSAQKNPTAFYLCASTRGLAGGLSTDTQYFGPGTRLTVL.

The chain employs TRBV7-9 and TRBJ2-3; 12 bases map to TRBD2. CDR1 SEHNR and CDR2 FQNEAQ come from the germline V gene (reference sequence). V shed 3 bases, J shed 0 bases, and the junction held 10 bases outside the gene matches. The CDR3 totals 19 residues. Written as DNA, the CDR3 is TGTGCCAGCAGCTTTCAGACTAGCGGGAGAATTTCTAGCACAGATACGCAGTATTTT. It specifies CASSFQTSGRISSTDTQYF.